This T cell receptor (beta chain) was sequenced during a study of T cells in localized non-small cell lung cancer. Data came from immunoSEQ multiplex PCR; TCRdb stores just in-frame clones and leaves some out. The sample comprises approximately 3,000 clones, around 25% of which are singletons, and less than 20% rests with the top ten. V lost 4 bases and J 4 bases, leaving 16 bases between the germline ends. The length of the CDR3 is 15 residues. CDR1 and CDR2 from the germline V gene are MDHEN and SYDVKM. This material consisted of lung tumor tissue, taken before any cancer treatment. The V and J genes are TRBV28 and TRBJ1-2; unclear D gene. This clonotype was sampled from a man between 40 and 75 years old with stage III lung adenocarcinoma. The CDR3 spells CASSSSGIWGYGYTF. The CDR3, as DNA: TGTGCCAGCAGTTCATCCGGGATATGGGGCTATGGCTACACCTTC.